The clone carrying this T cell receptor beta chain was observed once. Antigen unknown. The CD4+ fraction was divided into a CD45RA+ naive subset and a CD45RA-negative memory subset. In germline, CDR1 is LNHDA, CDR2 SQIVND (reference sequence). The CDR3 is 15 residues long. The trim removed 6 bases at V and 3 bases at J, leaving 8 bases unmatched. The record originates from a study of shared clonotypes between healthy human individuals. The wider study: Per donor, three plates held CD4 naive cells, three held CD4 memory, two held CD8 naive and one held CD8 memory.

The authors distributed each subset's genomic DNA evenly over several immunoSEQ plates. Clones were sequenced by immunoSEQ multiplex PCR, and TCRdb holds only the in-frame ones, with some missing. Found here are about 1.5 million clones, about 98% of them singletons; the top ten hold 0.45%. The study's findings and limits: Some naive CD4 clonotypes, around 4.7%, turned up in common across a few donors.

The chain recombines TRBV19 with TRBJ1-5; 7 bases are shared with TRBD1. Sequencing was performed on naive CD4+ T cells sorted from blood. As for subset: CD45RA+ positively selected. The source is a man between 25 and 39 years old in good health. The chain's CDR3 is CASRNHDRANQPQHF. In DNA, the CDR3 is TGTGCCAGTAGGAACCACGACAGGGCCAATCAGCCCCAGCATTTT.